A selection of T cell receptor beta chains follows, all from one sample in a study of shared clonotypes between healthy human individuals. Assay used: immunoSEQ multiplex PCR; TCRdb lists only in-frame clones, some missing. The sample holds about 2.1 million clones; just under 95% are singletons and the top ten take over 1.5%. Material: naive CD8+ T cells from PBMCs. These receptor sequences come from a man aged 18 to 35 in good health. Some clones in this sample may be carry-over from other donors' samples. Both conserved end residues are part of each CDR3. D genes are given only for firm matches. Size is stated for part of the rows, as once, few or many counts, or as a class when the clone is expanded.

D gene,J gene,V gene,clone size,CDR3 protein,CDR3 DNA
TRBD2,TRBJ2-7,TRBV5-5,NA,CASSLESGLAAYEQYF,TGTGCCAGCAGCTTGGAGTCGGGACTAGCGGCTTACGAGCAGTACTTC
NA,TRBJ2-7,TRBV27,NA,CASSLGRDYEQYF,TGTGCCAGCAGTTTAGGTAGGGACTACGAGCAGTACTTC
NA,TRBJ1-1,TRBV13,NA,CASSPQRGYEAFF,TGTGCCAGCAGCCCACAGAGGGGGTATGAAGCTTTCTTT
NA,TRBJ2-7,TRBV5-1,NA,CASSLGPGESYEQYF,TGCGCCAGCAGCTTGGGGCCAGGGGAGTCCTACGAGCAGTACTTC
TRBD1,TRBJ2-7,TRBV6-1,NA,CASSEVGQGVYEQYF,TGTGCCAGCAGTGAAGTAGGACAGGGCGTCTACGAGCAGTACTTC
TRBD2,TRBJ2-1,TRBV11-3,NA,CASSARLAINEQFF,TGTGCCAGCAGCGCGAGACTAGCTATCAATGAGCAGTTCTTC
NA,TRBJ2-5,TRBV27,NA,CASSPGTYETQYF,TGTGCCAGCAGTCCTGGGACTTATGAGACCCAGTACTTC
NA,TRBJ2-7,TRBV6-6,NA,CASSYTGTSSYEQYF,TGTGCCAGCAGTTACACAGGTACGAGCTCCTACGAGCAGTACTTC
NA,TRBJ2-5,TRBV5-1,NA,CASSFPTKKTAPGTQYF,TGCGCCAGCAGCTTCCCCACCAAAAAGACGGCCCCGGGGACCCAGTACTTC
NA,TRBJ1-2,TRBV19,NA,CASSTTGVGYTF,TGTGCCAGTAGCACGACCGGAGTGGGCTACACCTTC
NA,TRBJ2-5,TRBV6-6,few,CASSQETQYF,TGTGCCAGCAGTCAAGAGACCCAGTACTTC
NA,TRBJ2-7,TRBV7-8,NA,CASSPSLLYEQYF,TGTGCCAGCAGCCCCTCCCTGCTCTACGAGCAGTACTTC
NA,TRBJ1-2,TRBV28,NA,CASTPRGLYGYTF,TGTGCCAGCACCCCCAGGGGCCTATATGGCTACACCTTC
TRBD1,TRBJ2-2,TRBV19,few,CASSMGRGLDGELFF,TGTGCCAGTAGTATGGGCAGGGGGCTGGACGGGGAGCTGTTTTTT
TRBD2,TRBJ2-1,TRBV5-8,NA,CASSVAGGPGYNEQFF,TGTGCCAGCAGCGTAGCGGGAGGGCCCGGTTACAATGAGCAGTTCTTC
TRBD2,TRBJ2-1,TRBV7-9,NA,CASSPGLAGWDEQFF,TGTGCCAGCAGCCCGGGACTAGCGGGTTGGGATGAGCAGTTCTTC
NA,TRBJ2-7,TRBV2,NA,CASNRPGPDEQYF,TGTGCCAGTAATCGGCCGGGGCCGGACGAGCAGTACTTC
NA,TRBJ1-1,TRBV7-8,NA,CASSLTRMNTEAFF,TGTGCCAGCAGCTTAACACGAATGAACACTGAAGCTTTCTTT
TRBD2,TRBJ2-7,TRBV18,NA,CASSPPGLAGVAYEQYF,TGTGCCAGCTCACCACCGGGACTAGCGGGAGTCGCGTACGAGCAGTACTTC
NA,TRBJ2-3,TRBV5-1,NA,CASSPVRDGPDTQYF,TGCGCCAGCAGCCCCGTGCGGGACGGACCAGATACGCAGTATTTT
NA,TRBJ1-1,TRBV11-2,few,CASSSNPQGTGEAFF,TGTGCCAGCAGCTCAAATCCTCAGGGAACGGGTGAAGCTTTCTTT
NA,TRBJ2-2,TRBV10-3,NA,CAISDGTENTGELFF,TGTGCCATCAGTGATGGAACAGAGAACACCGGGGAGCTGTTTTTT
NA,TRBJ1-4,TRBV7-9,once,CASSLDGGGNEKLFF,TGTGCCAGCAGCTTAGACGGTGGGGGGAATGAAAAACTGTTTTTT
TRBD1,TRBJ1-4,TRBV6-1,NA,CASSLWTGHNEKLFF,TGTGCCAGCAGTTTGTGGACAGGGCATAATGAAAAACTGTTTTTT
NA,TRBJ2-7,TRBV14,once,CASSQDRSYEQYF,TGTGCCAGCAGCCAAGACAGGAGCTACGAGCAGTACTTC
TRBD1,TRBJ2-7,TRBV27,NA,CASSSPGTGLGEQYF,TGTGCCAGCAGTTCCCCAGGGACAGGGCTGGGGGAGCAGTACTTC
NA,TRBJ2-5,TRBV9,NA,CASSVNSKWSEQETQYF,TGTGCCAGCAGCGTAAACTCGAAGTGGAGCGAACAAGAGACCCAGTACTTC
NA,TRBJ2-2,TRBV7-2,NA,CASSPGPGERTGELFF,TGTGCCAGCAGCCCCGGGCCGGGGGAGAGAACCGGGGAGCTGTTTTTT
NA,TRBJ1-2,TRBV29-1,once,CSAQLTGAANYGYTF,TGCAGCGCCCAACTGACGGGGGCAGCTAACTATGGCTACACCTTC
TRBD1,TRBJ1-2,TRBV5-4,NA,CASSPGGAKNGYTF,TGTGCCAGCAGCCCAGGGGGCGCGAAGAATGGCTACACCTTC
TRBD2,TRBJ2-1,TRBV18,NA,CASSPRSSGGSSYNEQFF,TGTGCCAGCTCACCAAGGTCTAGCGGGGGTAGCTCCTACAATGAGCAGTTCTTC
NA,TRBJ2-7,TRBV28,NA,CASSPYGQIYEQYF,TGTGCCAGCAGTCCCTACGGACAGATCTACGAGCAGTACTTC
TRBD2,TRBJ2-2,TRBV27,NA,CASSLGRELSGELFF,TGTGCCAGCAGTTTAGGGCGGGAGTTATCCGGGGAGCTGTTTTTT
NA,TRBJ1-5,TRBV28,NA,CASSLWSSNQPQHF,TGTGCCAGCAGTTTGTGGAGCAGCAATCAGCCCCAGCATTTT
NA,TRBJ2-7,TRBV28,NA,CATIPGRMVREQYF,TGTGCCACCATACCCGGGCGGATGGTGAGGGAGCAGTACTTC
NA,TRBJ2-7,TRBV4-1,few,CASSQVLKPASYEQYF,TGCGCCAGCAGCCAAGTCCTAAAGCCAGCCTCCTACGAGCAGTACTTC
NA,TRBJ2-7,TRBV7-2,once,CASSYLGTYEQYF,TGTGCCAGCAGTTATCTCGGGACCTACGAGCAGTACTTC
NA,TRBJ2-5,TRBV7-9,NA,CASTDMQETQYF,TGTGCCAGCACAGACATGCAAGAGACCCAGTACTTC
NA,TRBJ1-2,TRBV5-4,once,CASSLLREPEYGYTF,TGTGCCAGCAGCTTGCTCCGGGAGCCGGAGTACGGCTACACCTTC
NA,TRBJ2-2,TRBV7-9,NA,CASSFYRDTGELFF,TGTGCCAGCAGCTTCTACAGGGACACCGGGGAGCTGTTTTTT
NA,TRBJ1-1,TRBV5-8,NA,CASSPPVGRLVSRDIGAFF,TGTGCCAGCAGCCCACCGGTCGGTCGACTCGTATCTCGAGACATAGGAGCTTTCTTT
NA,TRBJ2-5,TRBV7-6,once,CASSLASFETQYF,TGTGCCAGCAGCTTAGCCAGTTTCGAGACCCAGTACTTC